This T cell receptor (beta chain) is from a study of OX40 agonist ivuxolimab in advanced cancers. In the study overall: Ivuxolimab was a fully human IgG2 agonistic monoclonal antibody targeting the costimulatory receptor OX40 (CD134). Intravenous ivuxolimab was administered to patients every 2 weeks at six dose levels: 0.01, 0.1, 0.3, 1.5, 3 and 10 mg/kg. Of the 52 patients in dose escalation, about 20 had hepatocellular carcinoma, about 15 had melanoma, 9 had renal cell carcinoma and 9 had head and neck cancer. In the dose-escalation cohort, 82.7% of patients were male, and the mean age was approximately 60 years, with a range of roughly 20 to 80. Patients were allowed to have had prior anti-PD-1, anti-PD-L1 or anti-CTLA-4 therapy, and 40% of the dose-escalation patients had previously received checkpoint inhibitors. Partial responses occurred in three dose-escalation patients, of whom one had hepatocellular carcinoma and two had cutaneous melanoma. Peripheral TCRbeta sequencing aimed to test whether ivuxolimab altered TCR sequence diversity and caused clonal T-cell expansion. The paper reports the monotherapy dose-escalation portion (N = 52 patients) of the phase I ivuxolimab trial. The research as a whole found: Partial responders in the 0.1-3.0 mg/kg groups had among the lowest normalized peripheral clonal expansion, especially among CD8+ T cells. Antigen specificity was not determined for the clonally expanded peripheral T cells. After ivuxolimab, expanded clones were on average more numerous among CD8+ T cells than among CD4+ T cells. At doses of 0.1 to 3.0 mg/kg, clonal expansion of both CD4+ and CD8+ blood T cells was observed from baseline to week 6. Low levels of normalized T-cell clonal expansion were also seen in some nonresponding patients.

With respect to this clone: The antigen it binds to is not known. Per-base quality was not reported, and no clone a single base away is much larger than it.

V and J lose 8 bases and 5 bases, and a span of 9 bases separates them. CDR3 length: 11 amino acids, cysteine to phenylalanine. The only DNA kept is the CDR3, 33 bases in frame from the first base. From the germline V gene, CDR1 is SNHLY and CDR2 is FYNNEI. The trial excluded patients who had a history of autoimmune disease or who were on systemic immunosuppression. Peripheral blood for TCR sequencing was collected from all dose cohorts at baseline, on cycle 4 day 1, and on cycle 7 day 1. The samples were drawn from a first-in-human, open-label, multicenter phase I dose-escalation trial of ivuxolimab. Adults with locally advanced or metastatic melanoma, renal cell, hepatocellular, or head and neck squamous cell carcinoma were enrolled in the trial. Before TCR sequencing, CD4+ T cells and CD8+ T cells were sorted from peripheral blood as separate populations. For sequencing of the TCRbeta CDR3 region, genomic DNA was extracted from the sorted cells. TCRbeta CDR3 regions were sequenced using the immunoSEQ Assay. The immuneACCESS repertoire file appears here via TCRdb, limited to in-frame rearrangements. These files lack a portion of the clones; in checked studies, under half of the deficit traces to unresolved V genes, and the cause of the others is not known. For this sample there are 21,000 or so clones; roughly 80% appear just once. The leading ten clones occupy about 28% of the sample.

This TCR came from an adult with an advanced solid tumor such as melanoma, head and neck, liver or kidney cancer. The sequence joins TRBV2 to TRBJ1-2; the D gene remains uncertain. This specimen consisted of CD4+ or CD8+ T cells sorted from blood, obtained in a trial of the OX40 agonist ivuxolimab. The CDR3 in this case is CASGGGYGYTF. The sequenced DNA is TGTGCCAGCGGCGGAGGGTATGGCTACACCTTC.